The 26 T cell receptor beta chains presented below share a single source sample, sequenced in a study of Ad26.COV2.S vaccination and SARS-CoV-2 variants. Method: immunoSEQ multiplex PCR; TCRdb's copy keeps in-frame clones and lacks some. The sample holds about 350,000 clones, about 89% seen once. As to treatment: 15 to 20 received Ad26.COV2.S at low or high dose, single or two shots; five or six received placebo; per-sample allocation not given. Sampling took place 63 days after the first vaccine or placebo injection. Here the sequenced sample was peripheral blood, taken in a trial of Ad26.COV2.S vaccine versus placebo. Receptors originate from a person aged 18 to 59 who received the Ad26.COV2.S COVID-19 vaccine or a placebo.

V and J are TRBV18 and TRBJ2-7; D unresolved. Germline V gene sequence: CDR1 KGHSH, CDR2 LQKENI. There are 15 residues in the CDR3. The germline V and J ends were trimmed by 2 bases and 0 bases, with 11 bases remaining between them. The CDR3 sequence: CASSPVAQLSYEQYF. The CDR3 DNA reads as TGTGCCAGCTCACCAGTGGCACAGCTCTCCTACGAGCAGTACTTC.

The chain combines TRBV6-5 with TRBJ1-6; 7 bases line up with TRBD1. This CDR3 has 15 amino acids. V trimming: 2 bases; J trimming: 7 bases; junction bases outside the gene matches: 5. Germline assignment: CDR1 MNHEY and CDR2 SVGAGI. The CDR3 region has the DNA TGTGCCAGCAGTTACGCCGACAGGGCAAATTCACCCCTCCACTTT. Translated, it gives CASSYADRANSPLHF.

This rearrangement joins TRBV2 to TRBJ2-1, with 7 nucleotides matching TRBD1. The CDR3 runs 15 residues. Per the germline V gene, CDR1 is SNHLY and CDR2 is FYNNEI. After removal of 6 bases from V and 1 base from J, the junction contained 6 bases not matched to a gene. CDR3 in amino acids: CASRATGISYNEQFF. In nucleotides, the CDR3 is TGTGCCAGCAGAGCGACAGGGATTTCCTACAATGAGCAGTTCTTC.

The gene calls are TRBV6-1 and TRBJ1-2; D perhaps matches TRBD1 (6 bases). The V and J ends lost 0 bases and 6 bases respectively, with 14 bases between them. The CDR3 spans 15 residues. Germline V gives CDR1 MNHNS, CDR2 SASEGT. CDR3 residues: CASSEAPGTRNGYTF. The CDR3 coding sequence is TGTGCCAGCAGTGAAGCGCCCGGGACACGAAATGGCTACACCTTC.

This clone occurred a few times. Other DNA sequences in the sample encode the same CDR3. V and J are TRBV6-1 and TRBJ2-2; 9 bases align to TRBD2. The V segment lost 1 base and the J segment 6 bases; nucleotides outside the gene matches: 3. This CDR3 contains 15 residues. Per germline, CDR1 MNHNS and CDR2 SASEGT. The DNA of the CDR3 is TGTGCCAGCAGTGAAGGTGGCGGGGGGGCCGGGGAGCTGTTTTTT. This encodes CASSEGGGGAGELFF.

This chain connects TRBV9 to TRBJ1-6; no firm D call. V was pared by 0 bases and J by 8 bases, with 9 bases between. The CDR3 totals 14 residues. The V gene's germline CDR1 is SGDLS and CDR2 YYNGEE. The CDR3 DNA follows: TGTGCCAGCAGCGTAGGGAACAGAGATTCACCCCTCCACTTT. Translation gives CASSVGNRDSPLHF. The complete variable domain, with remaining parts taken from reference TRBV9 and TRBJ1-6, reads DSGVTQTPKHLITATGQRVTLRCSPRSGDLSVYWYQQSLDQGLQFLIQYYNGEERAKGNILERFSAQQFPDLHSELNLSSLELGDSALYFCASSVGNRDSPLHFGNGTRLTVT.

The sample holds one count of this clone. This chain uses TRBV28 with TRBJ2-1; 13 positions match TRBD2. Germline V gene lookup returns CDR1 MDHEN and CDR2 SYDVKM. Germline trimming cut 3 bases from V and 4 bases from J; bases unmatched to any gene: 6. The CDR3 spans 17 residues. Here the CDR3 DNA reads TGTGCCAGCAGTTTTTTTCGGACTAGCGGGAGATACAATGAGCAGTTCTTC. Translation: CASSFFRTSGRYNEQFF.

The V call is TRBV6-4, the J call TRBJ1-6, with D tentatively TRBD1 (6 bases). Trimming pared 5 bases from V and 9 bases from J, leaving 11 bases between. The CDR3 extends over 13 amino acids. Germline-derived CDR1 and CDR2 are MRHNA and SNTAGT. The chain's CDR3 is CASSSGEGSPLHF. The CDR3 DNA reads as TGTGCCAGCAGTTCAGGGGAGGGTTCACCCCTCCACTTT.

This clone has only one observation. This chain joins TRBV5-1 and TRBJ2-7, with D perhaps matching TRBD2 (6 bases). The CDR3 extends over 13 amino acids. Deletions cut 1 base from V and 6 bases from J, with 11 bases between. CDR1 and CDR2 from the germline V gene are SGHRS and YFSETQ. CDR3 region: CASSLSGVGEQYF. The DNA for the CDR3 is TGCGCCAGCAGCTTGTCGGGGGTCGGCGAGCAGTACTTC.

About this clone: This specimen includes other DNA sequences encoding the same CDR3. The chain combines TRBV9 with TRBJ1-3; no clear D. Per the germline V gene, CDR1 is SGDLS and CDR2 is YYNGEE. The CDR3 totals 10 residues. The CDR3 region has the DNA TGTGCTTCTTCCGGAAACACCATATATTTT. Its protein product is CASSGNTIYF. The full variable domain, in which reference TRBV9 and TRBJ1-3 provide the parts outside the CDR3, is DSGVTQTPKHLITATGQRVTLRCSPRSGDLSVYWYQQSLDQGLQFLIQYYNGEERAKGNILERFSAQQFPDLHSELNLSSLELGDSALYFCASSGNTIYFGEGSWLTVV.

CDR3 protein: CTSSQERGGGTGNINQPQHF. The CDR3 DNA sequence: TGCACCAGCAGCCAAGAACGGGGCGGGGGGACAGGGAATATCAATCAGCCCCAGCATTTT. The genes are TRBV1 and TRBJ1-5; the table's D gene call, TRBD1, was not cross checked with the DNA. TRBV1 corresponds to a pseudogene. This CDR3 is 20 amino acids long.

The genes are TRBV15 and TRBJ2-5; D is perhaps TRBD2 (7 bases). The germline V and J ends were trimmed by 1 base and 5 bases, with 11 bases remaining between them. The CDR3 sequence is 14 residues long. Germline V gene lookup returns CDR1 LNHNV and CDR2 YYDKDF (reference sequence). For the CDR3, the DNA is TGTGCCACCAGCAGAGGGGGGGGCGCGGAGACCCAGTACTTC. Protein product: CATSRGGGAETQYF.

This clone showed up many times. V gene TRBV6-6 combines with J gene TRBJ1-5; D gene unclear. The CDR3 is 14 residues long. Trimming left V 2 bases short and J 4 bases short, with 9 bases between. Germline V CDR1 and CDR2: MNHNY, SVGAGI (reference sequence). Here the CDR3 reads CASSYPGVNQPQHF. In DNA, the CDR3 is TGTGCCAGCAGTTACCCGGGTGTTAATCAGCCCCAGCATTTT.

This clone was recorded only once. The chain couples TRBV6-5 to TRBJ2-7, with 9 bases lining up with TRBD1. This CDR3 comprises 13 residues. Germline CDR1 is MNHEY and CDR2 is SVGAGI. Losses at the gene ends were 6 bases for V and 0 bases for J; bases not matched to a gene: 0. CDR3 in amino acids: CASRGQGSYEQYF. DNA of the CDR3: TGTGCCAGCAGGGGACAGGGCTCCTACGAGCAGTACTTC.

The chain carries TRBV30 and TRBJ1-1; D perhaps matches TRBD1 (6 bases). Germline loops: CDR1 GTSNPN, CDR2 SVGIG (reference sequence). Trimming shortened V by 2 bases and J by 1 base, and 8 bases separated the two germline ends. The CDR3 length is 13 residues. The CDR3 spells CAWSKGGNTEAFF. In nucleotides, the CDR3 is TGTGCCTGGAGTAAGGGGGGGAACACTGAAGCTTTCTTT. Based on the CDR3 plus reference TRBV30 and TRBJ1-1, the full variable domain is SQTIHQWPATLVQPVGSPLSLECTVEGTSNPNLYWYRQAAGRGLQLLFYSVGIGQISSEVPQNLSASRPQDRQFILSSKKLLLSDSGFYLCAWSKGGNTEAFFGQGTRLTVV.

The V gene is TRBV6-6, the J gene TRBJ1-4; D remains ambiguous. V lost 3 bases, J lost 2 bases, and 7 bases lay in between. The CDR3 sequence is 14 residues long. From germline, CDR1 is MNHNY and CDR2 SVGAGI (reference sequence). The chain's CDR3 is CASSYRETNEKLFF. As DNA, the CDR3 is TGTGCCAGCAGTTATCGGGAGACTAATGAAAAACTGTTTTTT.

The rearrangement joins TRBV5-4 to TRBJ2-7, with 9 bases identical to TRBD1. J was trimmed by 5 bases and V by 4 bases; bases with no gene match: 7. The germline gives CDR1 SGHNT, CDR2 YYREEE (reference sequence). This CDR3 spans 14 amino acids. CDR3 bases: TGTGCCAGCAGCCACCGGGACAGGGTAGACGAGCAGTACTTC. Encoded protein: CASSHRDRVDEQYF.

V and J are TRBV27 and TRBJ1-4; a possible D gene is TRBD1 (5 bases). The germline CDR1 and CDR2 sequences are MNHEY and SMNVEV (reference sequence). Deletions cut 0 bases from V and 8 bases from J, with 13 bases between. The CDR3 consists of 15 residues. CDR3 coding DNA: TGTGCCAGCAGTTTATCGGGCCAGGGAGGAGAAAAACTGTTTTTT. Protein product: CASSLSGQGGEKLFF.

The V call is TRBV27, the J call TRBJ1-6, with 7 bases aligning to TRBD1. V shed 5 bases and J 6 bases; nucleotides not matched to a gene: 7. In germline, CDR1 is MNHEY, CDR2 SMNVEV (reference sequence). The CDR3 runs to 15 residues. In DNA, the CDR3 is TGTGCCAGCAGTCCCTGGGACAGACTTAATTCACCCCTCCACTTT. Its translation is CASSPWDRLNSPLHF.

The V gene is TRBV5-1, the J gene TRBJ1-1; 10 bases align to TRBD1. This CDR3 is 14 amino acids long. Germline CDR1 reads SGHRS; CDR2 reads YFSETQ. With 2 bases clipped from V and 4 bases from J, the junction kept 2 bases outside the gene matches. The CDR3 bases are TGCGCCAGCAGCTTTGGACAGGGGGTCACTGAAGCTTTCTTT. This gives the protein CASSFGQGVTEAFF.

CDR3 protein: CASSQGQAGGYNEQFF. The CDR3 nucleotides are TGTGCCAGCAGCCAAGGTCAAGCGGGGGGATACAATGAGCAGTTCTTC. The rearrangement joins TRBV3-1 (or the pseudogene TRBV3-2) to TRBJ2-1, with 9 bases matching TRBD2. The CDR3 sequence is 16 residues long. Germline lookup yields CDR1 LGHDT and CDR2 YNNKEL (reference sequence). With V trimmed by 1 base and J by 4 bases, 5 bases remained unmatched.

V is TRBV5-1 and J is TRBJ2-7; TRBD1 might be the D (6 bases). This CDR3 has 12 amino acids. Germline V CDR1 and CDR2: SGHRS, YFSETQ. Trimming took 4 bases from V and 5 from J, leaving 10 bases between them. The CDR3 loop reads CASSRAGDEQYF. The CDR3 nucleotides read TGCGCCAGCAGCAGGGCAGGGGACGAGCAGTACTTC.

Written as DNA, the CDR3 is TGTGCCAGCAGCTTAGACGTCCACAATGAGCAGTTCTTC. Its protein is CASSLDVHNEQFF. The gene calls are TRBV7-2 and TRBJ2-1; D ambiguous. The CDR3 totals 13 residues. Germline V gene data show CDR1 as SGHTA and CDR2 as FQGNSA. V was shortened by 1 base and J by 5 bases, with 6 bases between the two germline ends.

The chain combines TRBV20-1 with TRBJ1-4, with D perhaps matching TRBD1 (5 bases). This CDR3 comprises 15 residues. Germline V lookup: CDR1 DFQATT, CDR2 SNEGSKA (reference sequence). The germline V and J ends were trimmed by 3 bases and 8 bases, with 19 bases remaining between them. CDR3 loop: CSASYAGRVKEKLFF. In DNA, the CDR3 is TGCAGTGCTAGTTACGCGGGACGGGTCAAGGAAAAACTGTTTTTT.

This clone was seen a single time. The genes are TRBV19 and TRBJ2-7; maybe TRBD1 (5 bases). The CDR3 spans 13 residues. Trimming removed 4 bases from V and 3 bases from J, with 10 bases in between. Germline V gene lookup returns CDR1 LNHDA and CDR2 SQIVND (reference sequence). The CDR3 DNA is TGTGCCAGTAGTAGCGGACAAGTCTACGAGCAGTACTTC. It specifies CASSSGQVYEQYF. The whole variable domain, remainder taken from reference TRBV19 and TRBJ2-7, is DGGITQSPKYLFRKEGQNVTLSCEQNLNHDAMYWYRQDPGQGLRLIYYSQIVNDFQKGDIAEGYSVSREKKESFPLTVTSAQKNPTAFYLCASSSGQVYEQYFGPGTRLTVT.

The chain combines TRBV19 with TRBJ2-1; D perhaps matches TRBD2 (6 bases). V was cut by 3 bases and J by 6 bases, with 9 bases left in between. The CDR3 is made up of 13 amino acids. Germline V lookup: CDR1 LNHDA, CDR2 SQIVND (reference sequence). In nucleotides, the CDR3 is TGTGCCAGTAGTATCCGACTAGGCAATGAGCAGTTCTTC. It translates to CASSIRLGNEQFF.